This is a list of T cell receptor beta chains from one sample in a study of T cell responses to AZD1222 COVID-19 vaccine. Sequencing used immunoSEQ multiplex PCR; TCRdb keeps in-frame clones, though not all of them. The data show roughly 150,000 clones, roughly 92% seen once. Sample: peripheral blood, taken on day 0 of AZD1222 vaccination. The receptors shown here come from an adult in good health. The CDR3 runs from the conserved cysteine through the conserved F or W.

>TRBV9|TRBJ1-1
CASSVGTLGNTEAFF
>TRBV5-1|TRBJ2-3
CASSPLLRGPTDTQYF
>TRBV27|TRBJ1-2
CASSPTGLHGYTF
>TRBV28|TRBJ2-2
CASTLYESGELFF
>TRBV29-1|TRBJ1-5
CSVGTGLGQPQHF
>TRBV6-1|TRBJ2-2
CASSEISMVGPTGELFF
>TRBV11-3|TRBJ2-7
CASSQHGGVSEQYF
>TRBV7-9|TRBJ1-1
CASSLDRTEAFF
>TRBV15|TRBJ2-7
CATSPFGQGKTYEQYF
>TRBV5-6|TRBJ2-7
CASSSGLASYEQYF
>TRBV6-6|TRBJ2-1
CASSTRQEQFF
>TRBV6-2/TRBV6-3|TRBJ2-7
CASSTTLGGYEQYF
>TRBV4-3|TRBJ2-7
CASSQDTGRYEQYF
>TRBV28|TRBJ2-5
CASSWVTQETQYF
>TRBV7-2|TRBJ1-5
CASSLAGSNQPQHF
>TRBV5-1|TRBJ2-3
CADSGEGTDTQYF
>TRBV5-4|TRBJ2-3
CASSLAAGGTPQGGQYF
>TRBV7-2|TRBJ2-7
CASSFDRSYEQYF
>TRBV7-9|TRBJ1-1
CASSQGVYTEAFF